Each of the 7 T cell receptor beta chains below was sequenced from the same sample in a study of blood T cell repertoires in COVID-19. Method: immunoSEQ multiplex PCR; TCRdb's copy keeps in-frame clones and lacks some. The data contain about 100,000 clones, 80% to 90% of them seen just once; the ten biggest clones take up roughly 1.7%. The sequenced sample consisted of peripheral blood. All receptors come from a man older than 75 with acute or convalescent COVID-19.

The J gene is TRBJ2-7, the V gene TRBV4-1; the match to TRBD1 covers 7 bases. The ends lost 4 bases at V and 4 bases at J; junction bases unmatched: 13. This CDR3 spans 16 amino acids. Germline V gives CDR1 MGHRA, CDR2 YSYEKL. The CDR3 DNA reads as TGCGCCAGCAGCCGCCTGGAGACAGGGCCCCTTTACGAGCAGTACTTC. This gives the protein CASSRLETGPLYEQYF.

This chain connects TRBV19 to TRBJ1-2; 7 bases line up with TRBD1. V shed 9 bases and J 8 bases; nucleotides not matched to a gene: 9. Germline V gene lookup returns CDR1 LNHDA and CDR2 SQIVND (reference sequence). The CDR3 consists of 12 residues. CDR3: CASSDRAGGYTF. CDR3 nucleotides: TGTGCCAGCTCCGACAGGGCGGGAGGCTACACCTTC.

V usage is TRBV5-1 and J usage is TRBJ2-2; D unclear. The CDR3 extends over 14 amino acids. The germline V and J ends were trimmed by 4 bases and 5 bases, with 12 bases remaining between them. In germline, CDR1 is SGHRS, CDR2 YFSETQ. The CDR3 bases are TGCGCCAGCAGCACTACTCAAGCTACCGGGGAGCTGTTTTTT. Amino acid sequence: CASSTTQATGELFF.

V is TRBV6-2 or TRBV6-3 and J is TRBJ1-2, with D possibly TRBD1 on 5 matching bases. This CDR3 contains 17 residues. Trimming stripped 0 bases from V and 0 bases from J, with 14 bases between. Germline CDR1 and CDR2: MNHEY and SVGEGT. CDR3 DNA: TGTGCCAGCAGTTACTCGTACAGACCGACAGCTAACTATGGCTACACCTTC. Translation: CASSYSYRPTANYGYTF.

The sample holds one count of this clone. This chain links TRBV3-1 (or the pseudogene TRBV3-2) with TRBJ2-7; no clear D gene. The V gene's germline CDR1 is LGHDT and CDR2 YNNKEL (reference sequence). The V end lost 5 bases, the J end lost 2 bases, and 13 bases lay between the germline ends. CDR3 length: 14 residues. CDR3 DNA sequence: TGTGCCAGCAGCTCAACCAGAGGTCCCTACGAGCAGTACTTC. Translation: CASSSTRGPYEQYF.

The count of this clone is one. This sequence joins TRBV27 and TRBJ1-1; D ambiguous. V lost 3 bases and J 5 bases, leaving 13 bases between the germline ends. Germline CDR1 reads MNHEY; CDR2 reads SMNVEV (reference sequence). The CDR3 extends over 14 amino acids. CDR3 residues: CASSFLERRTEAFF. The CDR3 DNA is TGTGCCAGCAGTTTCCTCGAGAGGCGGACTGAAGCTTTCTTT.

The J gene is TRBJ1-3, the V gene TRBV4-2; 7 bases are a match to TRBD1. Looked up from germline, CDR1 is LGHNA and CDR2 is YNFKEQ. The CDR3 spans 15 residues. The trim removed 3 bases at V and 4 bases at J, leaving 6 bases unmatched. In DNA form, the CDR3 reads TGTGCCAGCAGCCATATACAGGGGAGAGGAAACACCATATATTTT. Amino acids: CASSHIQGRGNTIYF.